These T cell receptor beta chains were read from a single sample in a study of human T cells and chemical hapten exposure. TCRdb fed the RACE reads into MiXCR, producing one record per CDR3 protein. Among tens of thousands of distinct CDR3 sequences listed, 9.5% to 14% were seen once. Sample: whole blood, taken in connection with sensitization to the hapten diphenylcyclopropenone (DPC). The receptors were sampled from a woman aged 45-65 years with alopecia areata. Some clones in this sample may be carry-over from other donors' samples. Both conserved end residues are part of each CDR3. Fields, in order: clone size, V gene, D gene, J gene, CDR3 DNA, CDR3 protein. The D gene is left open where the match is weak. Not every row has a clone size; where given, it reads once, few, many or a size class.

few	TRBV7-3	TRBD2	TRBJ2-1	TGTGCCAGCAGCTTAATAGGACTAGCGGGAGAGTGGAATGAGCAGTTCTTC	CASSLIGLAGEWNEQFF
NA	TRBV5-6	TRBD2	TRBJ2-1	TGTGCCAGCAGCTTGATGCGACTAGCGGGAGGGGGTAGGCAGTTCTTC	CASSLMRLAGGGRQFF
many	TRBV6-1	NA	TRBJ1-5	TGTGCCACCAGACGGAACAGCAATCAGCCCCAGCATTTT	CATRRNSNQPQHF
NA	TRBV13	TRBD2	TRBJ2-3	TGTGCCAGCAGCACGGGACTAGCGGGACCGGATACGCAGTATTTT	CASSTGLAGPDTQYF
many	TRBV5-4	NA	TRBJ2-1	TGTGCCAGCAGCTTCCGGGAACGAGATGAGCAGTTCTTC	CASSFRERDEQFF
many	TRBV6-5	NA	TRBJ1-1	TGTGCCAGCAGTAGGGACCGACACACTGAAGCTTTCTTT	CASSRDRHTEAFF
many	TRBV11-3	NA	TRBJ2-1	TGTGCCAGCAGCTTAGGTGCAATGGGCCTCAATGAGCAGTTCTTC	CASSLGAMGLNEQFF
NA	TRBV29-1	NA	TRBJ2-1	TGCAGCGTTGGGGCCGGGAGCTACAATGAGCAGTTCTTC	CSVGAGSYNEQFF
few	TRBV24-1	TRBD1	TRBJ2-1	TGTGCCACCAGTGATTTTGTCAGGGGGACAAATGAGCAGTTCTTC	CATSDFVRGTNEQFF
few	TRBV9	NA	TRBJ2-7	TGTGCCAGCAGCATAGGTAAGGGAGGCCCCCTTAAGTACTACGAGCAGTACTTC	CASSIGKGGPLKYYEQYF
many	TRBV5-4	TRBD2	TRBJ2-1	TGTGCCAGCAGCTTGGCCGGGGCGGGAGCTCACTACAATGAGCAGTTCTTC	CASSLAGAGAHYNEQFF